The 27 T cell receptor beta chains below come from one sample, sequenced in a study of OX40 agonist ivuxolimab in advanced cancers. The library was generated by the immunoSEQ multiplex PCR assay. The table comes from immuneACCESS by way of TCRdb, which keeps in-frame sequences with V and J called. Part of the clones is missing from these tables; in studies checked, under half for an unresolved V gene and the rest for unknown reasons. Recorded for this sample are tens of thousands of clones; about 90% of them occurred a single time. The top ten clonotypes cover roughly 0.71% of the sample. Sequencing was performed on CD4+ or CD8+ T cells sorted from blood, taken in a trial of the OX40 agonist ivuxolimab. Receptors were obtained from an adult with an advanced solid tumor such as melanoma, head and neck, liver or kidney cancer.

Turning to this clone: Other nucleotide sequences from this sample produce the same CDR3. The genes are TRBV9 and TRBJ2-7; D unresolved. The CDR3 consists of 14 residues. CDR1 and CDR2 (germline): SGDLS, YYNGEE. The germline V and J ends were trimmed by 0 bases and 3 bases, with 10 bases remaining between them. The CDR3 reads CASSVASRNYEQYF. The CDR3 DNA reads TGTGCCAGCAGCGTAGCCTCCAGAAACTACGAGCAGTACTTC.

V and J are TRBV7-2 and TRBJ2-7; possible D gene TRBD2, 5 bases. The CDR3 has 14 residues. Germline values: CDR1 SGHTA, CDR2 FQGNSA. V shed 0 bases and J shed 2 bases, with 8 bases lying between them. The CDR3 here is CASSLASLAYEQYF. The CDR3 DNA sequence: TGTGCCAGCAGCTTAGCTTCACTAGCCTACGAGCAGTACTTC.

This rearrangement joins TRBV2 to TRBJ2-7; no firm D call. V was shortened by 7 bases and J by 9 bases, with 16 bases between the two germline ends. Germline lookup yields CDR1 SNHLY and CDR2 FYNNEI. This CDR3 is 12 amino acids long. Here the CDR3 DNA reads TGTGCCAGCAATGATCAAACGGCTTTGCAGTACTTC. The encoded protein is CASNDQTALQYF.

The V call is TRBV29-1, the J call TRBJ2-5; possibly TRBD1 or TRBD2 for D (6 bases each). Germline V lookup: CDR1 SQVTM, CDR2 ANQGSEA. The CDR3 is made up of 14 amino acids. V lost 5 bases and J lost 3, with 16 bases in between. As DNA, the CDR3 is TGCAGCGTTACCGGGGGCGGGATGGAAGAGACCCAGTACTTC. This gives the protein CSVTGGGMEETQYF. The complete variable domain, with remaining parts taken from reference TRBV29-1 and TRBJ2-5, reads SAVISQKPSRDICQRGTSLTIQCQVDSQVTMMFWYRQQPGQSLTLIATANQGSEATYESGFVIDKFPISRPNLTFSTLTVSNMSPEDSSIYLCSVTGGGMEETQYFGPGTRLLVL.

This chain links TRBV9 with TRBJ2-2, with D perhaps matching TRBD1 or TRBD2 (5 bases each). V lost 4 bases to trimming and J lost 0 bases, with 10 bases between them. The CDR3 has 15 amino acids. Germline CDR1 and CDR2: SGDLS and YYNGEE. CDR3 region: CASSSGTTNTGELFF. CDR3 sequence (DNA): TGTGCCAGCAGCTCGGGGACCACGAACACCGGGGAGCTGTTTTTT. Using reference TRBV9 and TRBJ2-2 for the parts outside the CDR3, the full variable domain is DSGVTQTPKHLITATGQRVTLRCSPRSGDLSVYWYQQSLDQGLQFLIQYYNGEERAKGNILERFSAQQFPDLHSELNLSSLELGDSALYFCASSSGTTNTGELFFGEGSRLTVL.

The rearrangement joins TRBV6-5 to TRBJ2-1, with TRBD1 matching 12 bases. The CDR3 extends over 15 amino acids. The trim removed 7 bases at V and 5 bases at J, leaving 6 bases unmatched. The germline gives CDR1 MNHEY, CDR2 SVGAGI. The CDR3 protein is CASTRDRGLNNEQFF. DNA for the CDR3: TGTGCCAGCACCAGGGACAGGGGGCTCAACAATGAGCAGTTCTTC.

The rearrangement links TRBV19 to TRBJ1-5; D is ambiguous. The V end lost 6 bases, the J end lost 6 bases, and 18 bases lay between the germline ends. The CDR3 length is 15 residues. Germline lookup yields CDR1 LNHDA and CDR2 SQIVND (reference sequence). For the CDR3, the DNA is TGTGCCAGTAGCTCGGGGAGCGGGAGGAGTCAGCCCCAGCATTTT. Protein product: CASSSGSGRSQPQHF.

Here the CDR3 reads CASSPFGQGGADTQYF. The CDR3 DNA reads TGTGCCAGCAGCCCATTCGGGCAGGGCGGCGCTGATACGCAGTATTTT. The chain has TRBV7-9 and TRBJ2-3, with a weak D call TRBD1 (5 bases). The CDR3 is 16 amino acids. V was pared by 5 bases and J by 6 bases, with 21 bases between. Per the germline V gene, CDR1 is SEHNR and CDR2 is FQNEAQ (reference sequence).

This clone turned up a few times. The CDR3 DNA is TGCGCCAGCAGCTCAGGACTAGCGGCTAGCTCCTACAATGAGCAGTTCTTC. Translation: CASSSGLAASSYNEQFF. The rearrangement uses TRBV5-1 and TRBJ2-1, with 10 bases lining up with TRBD2. This CDR3 contains 17 residues. J lost 0 bases, V lost 3 bases, and 6 bases had no gene match. Per the germline V gene, CDR1 is SGHRS and CDR2 is YFSETQ.

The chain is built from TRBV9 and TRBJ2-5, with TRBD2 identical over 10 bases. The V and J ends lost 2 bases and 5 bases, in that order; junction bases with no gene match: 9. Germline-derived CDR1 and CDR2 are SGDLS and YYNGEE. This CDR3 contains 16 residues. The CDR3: CASSVQAGGPGETQYF. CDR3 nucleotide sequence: TGTGCCAGCAGCGTCCAAGCGGGAGGGCCGGGGGAGACCCAGTACTTC.

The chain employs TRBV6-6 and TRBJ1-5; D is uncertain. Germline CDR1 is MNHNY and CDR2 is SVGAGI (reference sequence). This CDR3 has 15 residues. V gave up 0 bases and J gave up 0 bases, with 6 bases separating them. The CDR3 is CASSYSVPSNQPQHF. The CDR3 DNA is TGTGCCAGCAGTTACTCGGTCCCTAGCAATCAGCCCCAGCATTTT.

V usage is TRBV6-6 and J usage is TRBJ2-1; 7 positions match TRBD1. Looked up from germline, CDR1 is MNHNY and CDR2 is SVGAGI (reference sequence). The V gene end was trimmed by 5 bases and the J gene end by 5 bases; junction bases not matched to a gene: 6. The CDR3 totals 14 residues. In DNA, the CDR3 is TGTGCCAGCAGTCACGGGACAGACGACAATGAGCAGTTCTTC. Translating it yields CASSHGTDDNEQFF.

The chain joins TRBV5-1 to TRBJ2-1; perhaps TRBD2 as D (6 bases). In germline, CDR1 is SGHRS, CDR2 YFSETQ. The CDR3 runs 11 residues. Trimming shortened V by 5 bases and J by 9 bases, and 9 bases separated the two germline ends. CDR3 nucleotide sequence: TGCGCCAGCAGATTCGGGGGTGAGCAGTTCTTC. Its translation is CASRFGGEQFF. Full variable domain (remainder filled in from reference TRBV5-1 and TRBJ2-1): KAGVTQTPRYLIKTRGQQVTLSCSPISGHRSVSWYQQTPGQGLQFLFEYFSETQRNKGNFPGRFSGRQFSNSRSEMNVSTLELGDSALYLCASRFGGEQFFGPGTRLTVL.

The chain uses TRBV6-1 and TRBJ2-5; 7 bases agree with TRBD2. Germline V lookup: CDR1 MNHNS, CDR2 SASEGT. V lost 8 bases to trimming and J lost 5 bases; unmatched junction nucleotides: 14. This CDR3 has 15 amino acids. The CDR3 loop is CASQGGAGEWETQYF. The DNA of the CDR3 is TGTGCCAGCCAGGGAGGGGCGGGAGAGTGGGAGACCCAGTACTTC.

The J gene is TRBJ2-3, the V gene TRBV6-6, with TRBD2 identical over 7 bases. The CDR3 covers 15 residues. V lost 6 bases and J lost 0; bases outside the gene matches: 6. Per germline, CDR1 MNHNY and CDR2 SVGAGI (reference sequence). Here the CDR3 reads CASRRSSGSTDTQYF. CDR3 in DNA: TGTGCCAGCAGACGTTCTAGCGGTAGCACAGATACGCAGTATTTT.

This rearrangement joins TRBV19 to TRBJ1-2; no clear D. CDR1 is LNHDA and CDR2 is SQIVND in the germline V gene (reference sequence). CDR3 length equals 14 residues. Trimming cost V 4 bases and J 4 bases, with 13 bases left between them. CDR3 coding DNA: TGTGCCAGTAGTAGTGCAGTACAGTCCTATGGCTACACCTTC. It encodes CASSSAVQSYGYTF.

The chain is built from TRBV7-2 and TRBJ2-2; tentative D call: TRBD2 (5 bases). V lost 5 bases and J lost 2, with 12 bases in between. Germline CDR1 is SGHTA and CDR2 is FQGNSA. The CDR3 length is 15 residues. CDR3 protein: CASSPQAANTGELFF. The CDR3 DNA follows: TGTGCCAGCAGCCCACAAGCGGCTAACACCGGGGAGCTGTTTTTT.

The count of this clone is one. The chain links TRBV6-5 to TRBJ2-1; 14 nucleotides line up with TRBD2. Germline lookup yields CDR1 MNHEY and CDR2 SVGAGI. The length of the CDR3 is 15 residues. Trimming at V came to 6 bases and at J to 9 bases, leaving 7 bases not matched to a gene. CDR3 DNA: TGTGCCAGCAGCCCGGGACTAGCGGGAGTGCGTGAGCAGTTCTTC. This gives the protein CASSPGLAGVREQFF.

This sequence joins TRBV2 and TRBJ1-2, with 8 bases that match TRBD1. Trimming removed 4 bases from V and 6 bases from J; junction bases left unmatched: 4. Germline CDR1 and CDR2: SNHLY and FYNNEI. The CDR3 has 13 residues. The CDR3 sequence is CASSGTGGHGYTF. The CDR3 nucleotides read TGTGCCAGCAGTGGAACAGGGGGGCATGGCTACACCTTC.

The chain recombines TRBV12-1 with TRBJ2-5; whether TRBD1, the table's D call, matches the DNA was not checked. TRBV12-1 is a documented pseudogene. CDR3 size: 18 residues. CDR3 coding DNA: TGTGCCAGCAGCTTTTCCAGGGGGGCCCAAAGAAAACAAGAGACCCAGTACTTC. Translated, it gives CASSFSRGAQRKQETQYF.

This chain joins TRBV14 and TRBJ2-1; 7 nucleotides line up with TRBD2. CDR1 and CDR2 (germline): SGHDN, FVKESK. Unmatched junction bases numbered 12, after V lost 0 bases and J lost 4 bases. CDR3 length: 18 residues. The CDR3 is CASSQEFRGRAYYNEQFF. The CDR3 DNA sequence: TGTGCCAGCAGCCAAGAGTTTCGGGGGAGGGCCTATTACAATGAGCAGTTCTTC.

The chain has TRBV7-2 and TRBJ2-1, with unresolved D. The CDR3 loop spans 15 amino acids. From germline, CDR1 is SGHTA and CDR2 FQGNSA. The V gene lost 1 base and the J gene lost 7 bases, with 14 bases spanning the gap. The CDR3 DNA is TGTGCCAGCAGCTTAGGTCTCCCATCACTTAATGAGCAGTTCTTC. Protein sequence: CASSLGLPSLNEQFF.

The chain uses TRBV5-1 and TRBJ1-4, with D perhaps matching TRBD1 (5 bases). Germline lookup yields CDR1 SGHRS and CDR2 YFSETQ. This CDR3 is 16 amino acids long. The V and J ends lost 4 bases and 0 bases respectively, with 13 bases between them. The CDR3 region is CASSTPGHATNEKLFF. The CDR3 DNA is TGCGCCAGCAGCACCCCAGGGCACGCAACTAATGAAAAACTGTTTTTT.

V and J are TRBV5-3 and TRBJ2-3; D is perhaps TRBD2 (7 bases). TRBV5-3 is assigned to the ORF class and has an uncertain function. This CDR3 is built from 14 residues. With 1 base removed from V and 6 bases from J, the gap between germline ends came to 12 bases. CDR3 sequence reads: CARSLTGGVDTQYF. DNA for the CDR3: TGTGCCAGAAGCTTGACGGGGGGCGTGGATACGCAGTATTTT.

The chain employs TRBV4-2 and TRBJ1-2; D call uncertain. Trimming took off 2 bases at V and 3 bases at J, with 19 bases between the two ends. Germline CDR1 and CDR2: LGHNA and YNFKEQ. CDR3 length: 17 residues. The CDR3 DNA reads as TGTGCCAGCAGCCAACCTACCCGGACCACCCGGGACTATGGCTACACCTTC. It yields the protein CASSQPTRTTRDYGYTF.

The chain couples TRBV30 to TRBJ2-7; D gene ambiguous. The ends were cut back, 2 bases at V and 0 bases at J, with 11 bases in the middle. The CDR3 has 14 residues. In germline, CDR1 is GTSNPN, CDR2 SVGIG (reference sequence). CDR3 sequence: CAWSRRPSSYEQYF. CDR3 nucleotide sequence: TGTGCCTGGAGTAGGCGACCCAGCTCCTACGAGCAGTACTTC.

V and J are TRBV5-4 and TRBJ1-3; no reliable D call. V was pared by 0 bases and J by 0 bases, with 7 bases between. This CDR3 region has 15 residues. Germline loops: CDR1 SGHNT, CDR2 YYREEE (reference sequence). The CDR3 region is CASSLDASSGNTIYF. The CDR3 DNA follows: TGTGCCAGCAGCTTGGACGCGAGCTCTGGAAACACCATATATTTT.